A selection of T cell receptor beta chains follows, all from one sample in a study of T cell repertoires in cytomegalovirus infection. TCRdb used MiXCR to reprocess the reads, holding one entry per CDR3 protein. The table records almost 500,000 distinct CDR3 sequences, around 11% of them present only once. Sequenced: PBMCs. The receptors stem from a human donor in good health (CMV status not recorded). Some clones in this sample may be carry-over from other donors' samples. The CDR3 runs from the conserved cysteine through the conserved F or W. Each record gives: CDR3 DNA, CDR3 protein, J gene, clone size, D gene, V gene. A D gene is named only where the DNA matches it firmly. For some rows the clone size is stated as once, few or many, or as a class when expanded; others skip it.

DNA: TGTGCCAGCAGCGACAGGGATCGGAATCAGCCCCAGCATTTT; CDR3: CASSDRDRNQPQHF; J: TRBJ1-5; size: NA; D: TRBD1; V: TRBV2
DNA: TGCAGTGTTACCTGGGCTACGATTACGATGAACACTGAAGCTTTCTTT; CDR3: CSVTWATITMNTEAFF; J: TRBJ1-1; size: NA; D: NA; V: TRBV20-1
DNA: TGTGCCAGCAGTCAGGACAGGAGATCGGGCGGGTTTAAAGTTCAGCCCCAGCATTTT; CDR3: CASSQDRRSGGFKVQPQHF; J: TRBJ1-5; size: many; D: TRBD1; V: TRBV12-3/TRBV12-4
DNA: TGTGCCAGCAGCTTAGCCAGCCCTACCACCTACGAGCAGTACTTC; CDR3: CASSLASPTTYEQYF; J: TRBJ2-7; size: many; D: NA; V: TRBV11-2
DNA: TGTGCCAGCAGGAGGGGACAGGGCGGATCAGATACGCAGTATTTT; CDR3: CASRRGQGGSDTQYF; J: TRBJ2-3; size: many; D: TRBD1; V: TRBV7-9
DNA: TGTGCCAGCAGCCGAACAGGGAGGAACTACAATGAGCAGTTCTTC; CDR3: CASSRTGRNYNEQFF; J: TRBJ2-1; size: few; D: NA; V: TRBV13
DNA: TGCAGTGCTAAGACTAGCGGGAGCGGGGACACCGGGGAGCTGTTTTTT; CDR3: CSAKTSGSGDTGELFF; J: TRBJ2-2; size: NA; D: TRBD2; V: TRBV20-1
DNA: TGTGCCAGCATCCTACAGCGGATGGGTACTGAAGCTTTCTTT; CDR3: CASILQRMGTEAFF; J: TRBJ1-1; size: many; D: NA; V: TRBV7-2
DNA: TGTGCCAGCAGTTACTCACGACAGGGGCGAGGAACTGAAGCTTTCTTT; CDR3: CASSYSRQGRGTEAFF; J: TRBJ1-1; size: many; D: TRBD1; V: TRBV6-5
DNA: TGCGCCAGCAGTAGGGTGGGAGAGGATGAGCAGTTCTTC; CDR3: CASSRVGEDEQFF; J: TRBJ2-1; size: NA; D: NA; V: TRBV4-1
DNA: TGTGCCAGCAGTTACCATGACTCTGGGGCCAACGTCCTGACTTTC; CDR3: CASSYHDSGANVLTF; J: TRBJ2-6; size: NA; D: NA; V: TRBV6-5
DNA: TGCAGTGTTAAGAATCCCAATCGGGATCCTAATGAAAAACTGTTTTTT; CDR3: CSVKNPNRDPNEKLFF; J: TRBJ1-4; size: few; D: NA; V: TRBV20-1
DNA: TGTGCCAGCAGGACCCCAGACAGGGCCTCTGGAAACACCATATATTTT; CDR3: CASRTPDRASGNTIYF; J: TRBJ1-3; size: few; D: TRBD1; V: TRBV28
DNA: TGTGCCTGGAGGACTAGTGGGGTCTATGAGCAGTTCTTC; CDR3: CAWRTSGVYEQFF; J: TRBJ2-1; size: NA; D: NA; V: TRBV30
DNA: TGTGCCAGCAGCTTACAGGGTCGCTACGAGCAGTACTTC; CDR3: CASSLQGRYEQYF; J: TRBJ2-7; size: many; D: NA; V: TRBV7-2
DNA: TGCGCCAGCAGCCCCCGTCTAGGGGGAGGCGGCGGGGAGCTGTTTTTT; CDR3: CASSPRLGGGGGELFF; J: TRBJ2-2; size: NA; D: NA; V: TRBV5-1
DNA: TGTGCCAGCAGCTTAGGCCGGGACTTAGGGGGGGAGCAGTACTTC; CDR3: CASSLGRDLGGEQYF; J: TRBJ2-7; size: few; D: NA; V: TRBV13
DNA: NA; CDR3: CASSSSLGSGETQYF; J: TRBJ2-5; size: many; D: NA; V: TRBV28
DNA: TGTGCCAGCAGCAACCCCCTGGCTGGGGCCTCCTACGAGCAGTACTTC; CDR3: CASSNPLAGASYEQYF; J: TRBJ2-7; size: many; D: NA; V: TRBV7-6
DNA: TGTGCCAGTAGTATCCAGCACTTAACCTACGAGCAGTACTTC; CDR3: CASSIQHLTYEQYF; J: TRBJ2-7; size: many; D: NA; V: TRBV19
DNA: TGTGCCTCGAGAGGGGGTCTGACTAATGAAAAACTGTTTTTT; CDR3: CASRGGLTNEKLFF; J: TRBJ1-4; size: NA; D: NA; V: TRBV6-5
DNA: TGCGCCAGCAGCCAGGGATCTTACCACCGTCCCGGGACAGGTACGGCTGGGGCCAACGTCCTGACTTTC; CDR3: CASSQGSYHRPGTGTAGANVLTF; J: TRBJ2-6; size: many; D: TRBD1; V: TRBV4-1